The 13 T cell receptor beta chains below all came from one sample that was sequenced in a study of shared clonotypes between healthy human individuals. This table comes from immunoSEQ multiplex PCR, and its TCRdb copy is limited to in-frame clones, with some not included. This sample has over 750,000 clones, with about 96% found just once. Selected positively for CCR7 and CD45RO-negative, naive CD8 cells excluded terminally differentiated effector memory CD45RA+ cells. Sample: naive CD8+ T cells sorted from blood. Receptors originate from a man aged 25-45 years in good health.

This chain connects TRBV6-1 to TRBJ1-5; no clear D. Germline loops: CDR1 MNHNS, CDR2 SASEGT. The CDR3 is 15 residues long. Deletions cut 10 bases from V and 4 bases from J, with 20 bases between. CDR3 region: CATLLLTRPNQPQHF. CDR3 coding DNA: TGTGCCACCTTACTTCTGACGAGGCCGAATCAGCCCCAGCATTTT.

This chain links TRBV5-4 with TRBJ2-5; D is undetermined. The CDR3 spans 12 residues. Between the trimmed V and J ends, which lost 2 bases and 5 bases, there was a span of 7 bases. Germline CDR1 reads SGHNT; CDR2 reads YYREEE (reference sequence). This CDR3 is CASSFSSETQYF. The DNA for the CDR3 is TGTGCCAGCAGCTTCTCTAGTGAGACCCAGTACTTC.

V usage is TRBV4-1 and J usage is TRBJ2-1; D gene ambiguous. Looked up from germline, CDR1 is MGHRA and CDR2 is YSYEKL. V lost 1 base and J lost 8, with 9 bases in between. This CDR3 has 13 amino acids. DNA for the CDR3: TGCGCCAGCAGCCAAGCGATGAACCATGAGCAGTTCTTC. The encoded protein is CASSQAMNHEQFF.

J is TRBJ1-1 and V is TRBV5-4; D gene unclear. Germline V gives CDR1 SGHNT, CDR2 YYREEE (reference sequence). Trimming pared 5 bases from V and 3 bases from J, leaving 14 bases between. The CDR3 has 14 residues. The CDR3 nucleotides are TGTGCCAGCAGTCGTAACGGGCGGGACACTGAAGCTTTCTTT. The encoded protein is CASSRNGRDTEAFF.

The chain uses TRBV29-1 and TRBJ2-1, with TRBD2 matching 7 bases. The germline V gene has CDR1 SQVTM and CDR2 ANQGSEA. V shed 5 bases, J shed 2 bases, and the junction held 3 bases outside the gene matches. CDR3 size: 13 residues. CDR3 sequence: CSVRREPYNEQFF. In nucleotides, the CDR3 is TGCAGCGTTCGGCGGGAGCCCTACAATGAGCAGTTCTTC.

V usage is TRBV28 and J usage is TRBJ2-5, with 7 bases matching TRBD2. Trimming at V came to 4 bases and at J to 2 bases, leaving 10 bases not matched to a gene. CDR1 and CDR2 from the germline V gene are MDHEN and SYDVKM. This CDR3 region has 16 residues. CDR3 bases: TGTGCCAGCAGTTGGACCTCGGGACTACCACAAGAGACCCAGTACTTC. Its protein is CASSWTSGLPQETQYF.

This clone showed up just a few times. The chain combines TRBV5-5 with TRBJ1-2; a weak D match, TRBD1 (5 bases). Germline V gives CDR1 SGHKS, CDR2 YYEKEE (reference sequence). CDR3 length: 12 residues. Trimming left V 8 bases short and J 3 bases short, with 11 bases between. This chain's CDR3 is CASAEGYYGYTF. In DNA, the CDR3 is TGTGCCAGTGCAGAGGGGTACTATGGCTACACCTTC. The whole variable domain, remainder taken from reference TRBV5-5 and TRBJ1-2, is DAGVTQSPTHLIKTRGQQVTLRCSPISGHKSVSWYQQVLGQGPQFIFQYYEKEERGRGNFPDRFSARQFPNYSSELNVNALLLGDSALYLCASAEGYYGYTFGSGTRLTVV.

J is TRBJ2-7 and V is TRBV14; a possible D gene is TRBD2 (5 bases). With 3 bases removed from V and 6 bases from J, the gap between germline ends came to 18 bases. This CDR3 comprises 15 residues. Germline V lookup: CDR1 SGHDN, CDR2 FVKESK. Written as DNA, the CDR3 is TGTGCCAGCAGCCAGCGGTTCCTCCTAGAGGGCGAGCAGTACTTC. Residues: CASSQRFLLEGEQYF. Drawing the rest from reference TRBV14 and TRBJ2-7, the complete variable domain is EAGVTQFPSHSVIEKGQTVTLRCDPISGHDNLYWYRRVMGKEIKFLLHFVKESKQDESGMPNNRFLAERTGGTYSTLKVQPAELEDSGVYFCASSQRFLLEGEQYFGPGTRLTVT.

This chain joins TRBV15 and TRBJ2-7, with 7 bases that match TRBD1. Germline CDR1 reads LNHNV; CDR2 reads YYDKDF (reference sequence). The CDR3 is made up of 15 amino acids. Unmatched junction bases numbered 4, after V lost 1 base and J lost 1 base. As DNA, the CDR3 is TGTGCCACCAGCAGAGGTAGACAGGGATCCTACGAGCAGTACTTC. Encoded protein: CATSRGRQGSYEQYF. The variable domain in full, with the rest retrieved from reference TRBV15 and TRBJ2-7, is DAMVIQNPRYQVTQFGKPVTLSCSQTLNHNVMYWYQQKSSQAPKLLFHYYDKDFNNEADTPDNFQSRRPNTSFCFLDIRSPGLGDTAMYLCATSRGRQGSYEQYFGPGTRLTVT.

This clone was observed a single time. The chain couples TRBV4-1 to TRBJ2-1; D perhaps matches TRBD1 (8 bases). The CDR3 consists of 15 residues. Deletions cut 1 base from V and 6 bases from J, with 13 bases between. Germline-derived CDR1 and CDR2 are MGHRA and YSYEKL. The CDR3 sequence: CASSQGTGRGNEQFF. Here the CDR3 DNA reads TGCGCCAGCAGCCAAGGGACAGGGAGGGGCAATGAGCAGTTCTTC.

This clone was detected only once. The chain joins TRBV2 to TRBJ2-3, with TRBD1 identical over 9 bases. The CDR3 has 17 amino acids. Germline V lookup: CDR1 SNHLY, CDR2 FYNNEI. The trim removed 2 bases at V and 3 bases at J, leaving 9 bases unmatched. CDR3 sequence reads: CASSEWDRDIKTDTQYF. CDR3 bases: TGTGCCAGCAGTGAATGGGACAGGGATATTAAAACAGATACGCAGTATTTT.

The genes are TRBV28 and TRBJ1-4, with 12 bases that match TRBD1. Germline V gives CDR1 MDHEN, CDR2 SYDVKM. The CDR3 has 19 residues. V was pared by 1 base and J by 5 bases, with 11 bases of the junction left unmatched. As DNA, the CDR3 is TGTGCCAGCAGTTTATTTGGGCCGGGACAGGGGGCACGGAATGAAAAACTGTTTTTT. As protein: CASSLFGPGQGARNEKLFF.

The rearrangement joins TRBV4-3 to TRBJ1-2, with D unresolved. V lost 0 bases to trimming and J lost 6 bases, with 20 bases between them. The germline V gene encodes CDR1 LGHNA and CDR2 YSLEER. The CDR3 runs 17 residues. The CDR3 DNA reads TGCGCCAGCAGCCAAGAAAGGACTACGGGCGCGGTAAATGGCTACACCTTC. Residues: CASSQERTTGAVNGYTF.